This entry lists 24 T cell receptor beta chains sequenced from one sample in a study of shared clonotypes between healthy human individuals. Data came from immunoSEQ multiplex PCR; TCRdb stores just in-frame clones and leaves some out. There are hundreds of thousands of clones in the sample; 55% to 75% occur only once, and 1.8% lies in the top ten. What was sequenced was memory CD4+ T cells sorted from blood. Subset indicated: CD45RA-negative fraction. Every receptor here comes from a woman younger than 45 in good health.

CDR3 protein: CASSLKMGYEQYF. In nucleotides, the CDR3 is TGTGCCAGCTCACTAAAAATGGGGTACGAGCAGTACTTC. This rearrangement joins TRBV18 to TRBJ2-7, with D unclear. The CDR3 is 13 amino acids. The ends were cut back, 4 bases at V and 4 bases at J, with 11 bases in the middle. CDR1 and CDR2 from the germline V gene are KGHSH and LQKENI.

This clone was seen a handful of times. The V gene is TRBV6-5, the J gene TRBJ2-5; maybe TRBD1 (7 bases). V dropped 7 bases and J dropped 4 bases, with 13 bases sitting between them. Germline values: CDR1 MNHEY, CDR2 SVGAGI. The CDR3 covers 13 residues. Written as DNA, the CDR3 is TGTGCCAGCACTTCAGGGGGGACAGAGACCCAGTACTTC. Amino acid sequence: CASTSGGTETQYF.

In its sample, this clone was seen many times. J is TRBJ2-1 and V is TRBV5-1; 15 bases are shared with TRBD2. CDR3 length: 18 residues. CDR1 is SGHRS and CDR2 is YFSETQ in the germline V gene. J was trimmed by 4 bases and V by 3 bases; bases with no gene match: 8. This CDR3 reads CASSWGLAGGTYYNEQFF. The CDR3 nucleotides read TGCGCCAGCAGCTGGGGACTAGCGGGAGGAACATATTACAATGAGCAGTTCTTC. Together with reference TRBV5-1 and TRBJ2-1, the CDR3 gives the full variable domain: KAGVTQTPRYLIKTRGQQVTLSCSPISGHRSVSWYQQTPGQGLQFLFEYFSETQRNKGNFPGRFSGRQFSNSRSEMNVSTLELGDSALYLCASSWGLAGGTYYNEQFFGPGTRLTVL.

The chain combines TRBV15 with TRBJ1-2, with D possibly TRBD1 on 5 matching bases. Germline V gene sequence: CDR1 LNHNV, CDR2 YYDKDF (reference sequence). The CDR3 extends over 18 amino acids. The V and J ends lost 0 bases and 0 bases respectively, with 17 bases between them. The CDR3, as DNA: TGTGCCACCAGCAGAGATCTTTGGCAGGGCGTCGCTAACTATGGCTACACCTTC. Translating it yields CATSRDLWQGVANYGYTF.

The CDR3 DNA is TGTGCCAGCAGCCCCAGGATCCATGAGCAGTTCTTC. Protein product: CASSPRIHEQFF. The gene calls are TRBV2 and TRBJ2-1; D is undetermined. Germline assignment: CDR1 SNHLY and CDR2 FYNNEI. The CDR3 extends over 12 amino acids. V lost 6 bases to trimming and J lost 8 bases, with 11 bases between them.

This clone was detected only once. The chain is built from TRBV30 and TRBJ2-2, with 7 nucleotides matching TRBD2. This CDR3 comprises 13 residues. J gave up 6 bases and V 5 bases, and 6 bases lay outside the gene matches. The V gene's germline CDR1 is GTSNPN and CDR2 SVGIG (reference sequence). CDR3 region: CAWSSGGPGELFF. The CDR3 DNA reads as TGTGCCTGGTCCTCGGGGGGTCCCGGGGAGCTGTTTTTT.

J is TRBJ2-3 and V is TRBV30; D is unresolved. The CDR3 covers 13 residues. Germline CDR1 GTSNPN, CDR2 SVGIG (reference sequence). V shed 2 bases and J shed 6 bases, with 12 bases lying between them. The CDR3 sequence: CAWSRLTGDTQYF. DNA of the CDR3: TGTGCCTGGAGTCGTCTGACCGGGGATACGCAGTATTTT. The full variable domain, rest sourced from reference TRBV30 and TRBJ2-3, is SQTIHQWPATLVQPVGSPLSLECTVEGTSNPNLYWYRQAAGRGLQLLFYSVGIGQISSEVPQNLSASRPQDRQFILSSKKLLLSDSGFYLCAWSRLTGDTQYFGPGTRLTVL.

About this clone itself: This sample also contains other DNA sequences that code for the same CDR3. The chain joins TRBV7-9 to TRBJ1-1; D gene uncertain. This CDR3 is 13 amino acids long. Germline V gene lookup returns CDR1 SEHNR and CDR2 FQNEAQ (reference sequence). Trimming pared 3 bases from V and 2 bases from J, leaving 7 bases between. The CDR3 is CASSLGTNTEAFF. The CDR3 DNA is TGTGCCAGCAGCTTGGGCACCAACACTGAAGCTTTCTTT.

CDR3 sequence (DNA): TGTGCCAGCAGCCCCGGTTTTTCCCGCCATTACGAGCAGTACTTC. Translation gives CASSPGFSRHYEQYF. V and J are TRBV7-9 and TRBJ2-7; D not certain. The CDR3 has 15 residues. V shed 5 bases and J shed 4 bases, with 18 bases lying between them. In germline, CDR1 is SEHNR, CDR2 FQNEAQ (reference sequence).

This clone was counted a few times. The chain has TRBV19 and TRBJ1-2; 10 positions agree with TRBD1. V was pared by 5 bases and J by 3 bases, with 9 bases of the junction left unmatched. This CDR3 contains 16 residues. Per germline, CDR1 LNHDA and CDR2 SQIVND (reference sequence). DNA for the CDR3: TGTGCCAGTAGTCCCCCCGGGACAGGGGCGGACTATGGCTACACCTTC. Translation gives CASSPPGTGADYGYTF.

On this clone: A far bigger clonotype differs at one base, so this is likely a read error. Other DNA sequences from this sample encode an identical CDR3 as well. The J gene is TRBJ2-1, the V gene TRBV19; tentatively, D is TRBD2 (6 bases). Germline V gives CDR1 LNHDA, CDR2 SQIVND (reference sequence). CDR3 size: 12 residues. CDR3 loop: CASSTSGDEQFF. Written as DNA, the CDR3 is TGTGCCAGTAGTACATCGGGGGATGAGCAATTCTTC.

The chain uses TRBV4-2 and TRBJ2-1; D is unresolved. The V gene lost 0 bases and the J gene lost 5 bases, with 11 bases spanning the gap. Germline V CDR1 and CDR2: LGHNA, YNFKEQ. CDR3 length: 15 amino acids. The CDR3 loop reads CASSQDRTKNNEQFF. The DNA for the CDR3 is TGTGCCAGCAGCCAAGACAGGACCAAGAACAATGAGCAGTTCTTC.

This clone was seen just once. The same CDR3 arises from other DNA sequences in this sample as well. The chain joins TRBV5-1 to TRBJ2-1; D is unclear. The germline CDR1 and CDR2 sequences are SGHRS and YFSETQ. The CDR3 has 15 amino acids. V shed 0 bases and J shed 0 bases, with 7 bases lying between them. The CDR3 DNA is TGCGCCAGCAGCTTGGGGTCTGGCTCCTACAATGAGCAGTTCTTC. Residues: CASSLGSGSYNEQFF.

This sequence joins TRBV19 and TRBJ2-7; 7 bases match TRBD1. This CDR3 contains 14 residues. Per germline, CDR1 LNHDA and CDR2 SQIVND (reference sequence). V shed 6 bases and J 2 bases; nucleotides not matched to a gene: 7. The CDR3 bases are TGTGCCAGTAGCGGTGGGACAGCGACCTACGAGCAGTACTTC. It specifies CASSGGTATYEQYF.

The chain has TRBV7-2 and TRBJ2-5; 7 bases fit TRBD2. The J call may be in error: the DNA end matches TRBJ2-7 better. Germline CDR1 reads SGHTA; CDR2 reads FQGNSA. CDR3 size: 15 residues. The CDR3 coding sequence is TGTGCCAGCAGCGTCACTAGCGACCGAATCTACGAGCAGTACTTC. Its translation: CASSVTSDRIYEQYF.

CDR3 in DNA: TGTGCCAGCAGTACCTTCCGGACTAGCGGGAGGAGCGCAGATACGCAGTATTTT. Translating gives CASSTFRTSGRSADTQYF. The V and J genes are TRBV28 and TRBJ2-3; TRBD2 aligns across 14 bases. Germline CDR1 reads MDHEN; CDR2 reads SYDVKM. Trimming at V came to 5 bases and at J to 4 bases, leaving 11 bases not matched to a gene. CDR3 length: 18 residues.

A few counts support this clone. This chain joins TRBV9 and TRBJ1-2; D is possibly TRBD1 (5 bases). The CDR3 is 12 residues long. Germline loops: CDR1 SGDLS, CDR2 YYNGEE. Trimming cost V 8 bases and J 4 bases, with 12 bases left between them. CDR3 sequence (DNA): TGTGCCAGTTCTGGGACCGTCTATGGCTACACCTTC. Its protein product is CASSGTVYGYTF.

The table lists this clone with many counts. This CDR3 is also generated by other DNA sequences in the sample. The chain recombines TRBV15 with TRBJ1-4; 7 positions agree with TRBD1. The V segment lost 1 base and the J segment 5 bases; nucleotides outside the gene matches: 1. Per the germline V gene, CDR1 is LNHNV and CDR2 is YYDKDF (reference sequence). This CDR3 spans 14 amino acids. Here the CDR3 DNA reads TGTGCCACCAGCAGAGGACAGGGAAATGAAAAACTGTTTTTT. Amino acids: CATSRGQGNEKLFF. The whole variable domain, remainder taken from reference TRBV15 and TRBJ1-4, is DAMVIQNPRYQVTQFGKPVTLSCSQTLNHNVMYWYQQKSSQAPKLLFHYYDKDFNNEADTPDNFQSRRPNTSFCFLDIRSPGLGDTAMYLCATSRGQGNEKLFFGSGTQLSVL.

This clone was detected once. The rearrangement joins TRBV7-9 to TRBJ1-5; D possibly corresponds to TRBD1 (6 bases). The V end lost 5 bases, the J end lost 1 base, and 15 bases lay between the germline ends. Germline V gene lookup returns CDR1 SEHNR and CDR2 FQNEAQ (reference sequence). This CDR3 has 16 amino acids. The CDR3 bases are TGTGCCAGCAGCCCTTCAGGGGCAGGGAGCAATCAGCCCCAGCATTTT. Encoded protein: CASSPSGAGSNQPQHF.

This chain uses TRBV7-9 with TRBJ2-5; no clear D. V lost 1 base and J 4 bases, leaving 7 bases between the germline ends. The V gene's germline CDR1 is SEHNR and CDR2 FQNEAQ (reference sequence). This CDR3 spans 13 amino acids. The CDR3 region is CASSLVSSETQYF. In nucleotides, the CDR3 is TGTGCCAGCAGCTTAGTTTCTTCAGAGACCCAGTACTTC. The full variable domain, completed using reference TRBV7-9 and TRBJ2-5, is DTGVSQNPRHKITKRGQNVTFRCDPISEHNRLYWYRQTLGQGPEFLTYFQNEAQLEKSRLLSDRFSAERPKGSFSTLEIQRTEQGDSAMYLCASSLVSSETQYFGPGTRLLVL.

This clone was counted only a few times. V usage is TRBV28 and J usage is TRBJ1-5; D not certain. Between the trimmed V and J ends, which lost 6 bases and 6 bases, there was a span of 12 bases. Germline CDR1 reads MDHEN; CDR2 reads SYDVKM. The CDR3 has 13 amino acids. The DNA of the CDR3 is TGTGCCAGCAGCCCCGACCAGCGTCAGCCCCAGCATTTT. This sequence encodes CASSPDQRQPQHF. Combining the CDR3 with reference TRBV28 and TRBJ1-5 gives the whole variable domain DVKVTQSSRYLVKRTGEKVFLECVQDMDHENMFWYRQDPGLGLRLIYFSYDVKMKEKGDIPEGYSVSREKKERFSLILESASTNQTSMYLCASSPDQRQPQHFGDGTRLSIL.

This clone was seen once. The V call is TRBV5-1, the J call TRBJ2-7; 9 nucleotides line up with TRBD2. V lost 0 bases and J lost 6; bases outside the gene matches: 13. Germline CDR1 SGHRS, CDR2 YFSETQ. This CDR3 has 17 residues. The CDR3 protein is CASSLAVGGRAWSEQYF. The CDR3 coding sequence is TGCGCCAGCAGCTTGGCCGTCGGCGGGAGGGCCTGGAGCGAGCAGTACTTC.

The chain recombines TRBV27 with TRBJ1-2; 7 nucleotides match TRBD1. Germline CDR1 MNHEY, CDR2 SMNVEV (reference sequence). The CDR3 contains 15 residues. Trimming cost V 3 bases and J 4 bases; bases outside gene matches: 8. Written as DNA, the CDR3 is TGTGCCAGCAGTTTTTCCGACAGGGCTGTCTATGGCTACACCTTC. It is translated as CASSFSDRAVYGYTF.

This clone was detected a few times. The same CDR3 is also encoded by other DNA sequences in this sample. This chain connects TRBV28 to TRBJ2-7; the D is unclear. V was clipped by 5 bases and J by 2 bases, with 10 bases between them. The germline CDR1 and CDR2 sequences are MDHEN and SYDVKM. The CDR3 spans 13 residues. This CDR3 reads CASSRTVPYEQYF. CDR3 nucleotide sequence: TGTGCCAGCAGTCGGACCGTACCCTACGAGCAGTACTTC.